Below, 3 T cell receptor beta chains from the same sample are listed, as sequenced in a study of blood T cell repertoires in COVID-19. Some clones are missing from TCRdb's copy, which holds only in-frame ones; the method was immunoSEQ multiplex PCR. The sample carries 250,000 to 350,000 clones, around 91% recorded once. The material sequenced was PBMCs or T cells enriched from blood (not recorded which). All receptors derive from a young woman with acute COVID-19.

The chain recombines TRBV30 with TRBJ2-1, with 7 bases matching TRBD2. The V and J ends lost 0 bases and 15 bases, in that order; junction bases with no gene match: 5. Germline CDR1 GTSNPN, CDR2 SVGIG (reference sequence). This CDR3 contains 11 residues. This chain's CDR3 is CAWSVPAGLFF. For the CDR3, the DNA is TGTGCCTGGAGTGTCCCAGCGGGACTGTTCTTC.

CDR3 sequence (DNA): TGTGCCAGTAGTATAATGGGACAGGGGACCTACGAGCAGTACTTC. It encodes CASSIMGQGTYEQYF. This chain connects TRBV19 to TRBJ2-7, with 10 bases identical to TRBD1. J was trimmed by 2 bases and V by 2 bases; bases with no gene match: 3. The CDR3 loop spans 15 amino acids. Germline assignment: CDR1 LNHDA and CDR2 SQIVND (reference sequence). The full variable domain, with the rest looked up from reference TRBV19 and TRBJ2-7, is DGGITQSPKYLFRKEGQNVTLSCEQNLNHDAMYWYRQDPGQGLRLIYYSQIVNDFQKGDIAEGYSVSREKKESFPLTVTSAQKNPTAFYLCASSIMGQGTYEQYFGPGTRLTVT.

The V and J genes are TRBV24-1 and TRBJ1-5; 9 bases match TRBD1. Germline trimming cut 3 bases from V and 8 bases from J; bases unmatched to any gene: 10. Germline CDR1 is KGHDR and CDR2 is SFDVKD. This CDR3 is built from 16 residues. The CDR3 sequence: CATSDPNWTGVKPQHF. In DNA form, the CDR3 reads TGTGCCACCAGTGATCCTAACTGGACAGGGGTGAAGCCCCAGCATTTT.